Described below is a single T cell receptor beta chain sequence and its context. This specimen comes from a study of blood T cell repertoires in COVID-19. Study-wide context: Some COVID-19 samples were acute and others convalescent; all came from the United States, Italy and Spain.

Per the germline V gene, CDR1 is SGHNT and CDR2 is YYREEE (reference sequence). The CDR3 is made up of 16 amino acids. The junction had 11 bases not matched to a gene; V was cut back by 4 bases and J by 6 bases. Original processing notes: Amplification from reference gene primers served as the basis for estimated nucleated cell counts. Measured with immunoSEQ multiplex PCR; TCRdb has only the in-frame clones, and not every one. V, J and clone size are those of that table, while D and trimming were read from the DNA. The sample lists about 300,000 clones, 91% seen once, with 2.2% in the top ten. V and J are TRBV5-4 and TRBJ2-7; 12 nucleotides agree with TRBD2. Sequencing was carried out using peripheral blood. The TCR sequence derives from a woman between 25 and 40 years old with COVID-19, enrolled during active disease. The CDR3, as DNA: TGTGCCAGCAGCCCCGATAGCGGACTAGCGGGATCCGAGCAGTACTTC. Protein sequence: CASSPDSGLAGSEQYF.